The clone carrying this TCR beta chain was found a few times. The antigen remains unidentified. In the same sample, other DNA sequences code for this CDR3. CDR1 is SGHRS, CDR2 YFSETQ, per germline. The CDR3 is 15 amino acids. Trimming removed 4 bases from V and 6 bases from J; junction bases left unmatched: 7. The data stem from a study of beta chain features in type 1 diabetes. As for the study in general: The study examined about 100,000,000 sorted cells across all samples.

Expressed TCRB transcripts were sequenced because the isolated RNA had all been reverse transcribed beforehand. Deep immunoSEQ sequencing covered naive, central memory and regulatory T cell samples. Repertoires were generated with immunoSEQ multiplex PCR, while TCRdb's copy carries only in-frame clones and drops some. The sample holds about 140,000 clones, 9.7% seen once. General study results and limits: Reduced insertions and increased deletions marked VDJ junctions in type 1 diabetes patients. People with Type 1 diabetes carried modestly yet significantly shorter TCRB CDR3s in all four CD4+ subsets.

The rearrangement links TRBV5-1 to TRBJ2-2; TRBD2 aligns across 9 bases. Material for sequencing was central memory CD4+ T cells from blood. The sequence was collected from a middle-aged woman in good health. CDR3 nucleotide sequence: TGCGCCAGCAGCCTGGTGGGACTAGCTTCCGGGGAGCTGTTTTTT. Its protein product is CASSLVGLASGELFF.